This paragraph reports one TCR beta chain. Its antigen remains unknown. An end of the junction does not agree with germline; a read error may underlie this. Looked up from germline, CDR1 is SGHAT and CDR2 is FQNNGV. CDR3 length equals 17 residues. This sample stems from a study of T cell repertoires in cytomegalovirus infection. Study details: Public TCR beta signatures were indicative of both CMV infection and a matching HLA type. Study results and caveats: Public TCR beta family frequency separated CMV-and-HLA carriers, including in an independent cohort. It was HLA-C-restricted CMV-specific TCR beta clonotypes that dominated the response ex vivo.

MiXCR, applied by TCRdb to the reads, yields one record per CDR3 protein. The table has about 160,000 distinct CDR3 sequences, approximately 17% seen once. Sequencing was performed on CD8+ T cells from PBMCs. The rearrangement joins TRBV11-2 to TRBJ2-1; 7 nucleotides match TRBD2. This TCR was recovered from a human donor in good health (CMV status not recorded). Some clones in this sample may be carry-over from other donors' samples. CDR3 coding DNA: TGTGCTAGCAGCTTAGAAGGTGGGGGGGATGCCTACAATGAGCAGTTCTTC. Amino acid sequence: CASSLEGGGDAYNEQFF.